This T cell receptor (beta chain) came from a study of T cells in Graves' hyperthyroidism and ophthalmopathy. Whole-study results and caveats: Blood also showed most of the thyroid clonotypes that were expanded above 0.001.

Hyperthyroidism was newly diagnosed in patients aged 18 to 65 (duration under 2 months). The study excluded patients with uncontrolled infection, other autoimmune disease, pregnancy or lactation. Clinical symptoms, serum thyroxine and TRAb, thyroid ultrasound and orbital computed tomography together formed the diagnostic basis. TCR beta CDR3 regions were amplified from RNA. TCR CDR3 regions were first amplified by RT-PCR with HTBI primers. One entry per CDR3 protein results from TCRdb running MiXCR on the multiplex PCR reads. The profile covers more than 300,000 distinct CDR3 sequences, with approximately 15% appearing a single time and around 10% taken by the ten largest. This clonotype has a count of ten or more. The target antigen is unknown. The CDR3 sequence is 18 residues long. Germline V CDR1 and CDR2: ENHRY, SYGVKD. V dropped 0 bases and J dropped 0; count of bases not matched to a gene: 8.

The V and J genes are TRBV10-3 and TRBJ2-3; 8 positions match TRBD2. The TCR comes from a woman aged 55-70 years with Graves' hyperthyroidism. Sequencing was done on a sample of blood. CDR3 protein: CAISESKLAGLSTDTQYF. DNA of the CDR3: TGTGCCATCAGTGAGTCGAAGCTAGCGGGCCTTAGCACAGATACGCAGTATTTT.